This T cell receptor beta chain was observed in a study of CD8+ T cells in alopecia areata. The V gene lost 0 bases and the J gene lost 2 bases, with 21 bases spanning the gap. CDR3 length: 19 residues. CDR1 LNHNV and CDR2 YYDKDF come from the germline V gene (reference sequence). RNA was isolated and reverse transcribed to cDNA, the sequencing template. Generated by immunoSEQ multiplex PCR, the TCRdb table keeps only in-frame clones and is missing some. The sample yields 200,000 to 250,000 clones, approximately 72% seen once. In this sample, this clone turned up once. The treatment is: oral pan-JAK inhibitor, 5-10 mg twice daily.

This TCR came from a human donor with alopecia areata. This specimen was CD4+ T cells sorted from blood, taken at approximately week 42, from a patient treated with tofacitinib. The chain uses TRBV15 and TRBJ2-3, with a possible D match to TRBD2 (6 bases). The CDR3 sequence is CATSRERGWAGRTTDTQYF. As DNA, the CDR3 is TGTGCCACCAGCAGAGAGAGAGGATGGGCAGGGAGGACCACAGATACGCAGTATTTT.